This TCR beta chain was obtained from a study of spatial heterogeneity in lung cancer. Across the study: TCR transcript counts in tumor regions correlated strongly with a T cell module score from matched bulk RNA-seq. For the average unique TCR and UMI combination, more than 8.5 occurrences appeared in raw reads.

TCRdb re-derived calls from the 5' RACE reads in MiXCR, one entry per CDR3 protein. Seen here are 20,000 to 25,000 distinct CDR3 sequences, 15% to 20% observed once, and the top ten hold under 40%. This clonotype was observed a few times. The antigen is undetermined. Overall study findings and caveats: Within tumors, counts of expanded alpha and beta TCRs tracked tumor mutation counts.

The time point is: sample taken at primary tumor resection. No cell sorting; template was whole RNA from tumor, lung tissue or PBMC. There are 12 residues in the CDR3. Trimming removed 2 bases at V and 2 bases at J, with 2 bases between. CDR1 is SEHNR and CDR2 is FQNEAQ in the germline V gene (reference sequence). The sample here was lung tumor tissue, taken at surgery. The receptor was isolated from a female donor with early-stage non-small cell lung cancer. V gene TRBV7-9 combines with J gene TRBJ2-3; D uncertain. CDR3 loop: CASSLLTDTQYF. The CDR3 coding sequence is TGTGCCAGCAGCTTACTCACAGATACGCAGTATTTT.